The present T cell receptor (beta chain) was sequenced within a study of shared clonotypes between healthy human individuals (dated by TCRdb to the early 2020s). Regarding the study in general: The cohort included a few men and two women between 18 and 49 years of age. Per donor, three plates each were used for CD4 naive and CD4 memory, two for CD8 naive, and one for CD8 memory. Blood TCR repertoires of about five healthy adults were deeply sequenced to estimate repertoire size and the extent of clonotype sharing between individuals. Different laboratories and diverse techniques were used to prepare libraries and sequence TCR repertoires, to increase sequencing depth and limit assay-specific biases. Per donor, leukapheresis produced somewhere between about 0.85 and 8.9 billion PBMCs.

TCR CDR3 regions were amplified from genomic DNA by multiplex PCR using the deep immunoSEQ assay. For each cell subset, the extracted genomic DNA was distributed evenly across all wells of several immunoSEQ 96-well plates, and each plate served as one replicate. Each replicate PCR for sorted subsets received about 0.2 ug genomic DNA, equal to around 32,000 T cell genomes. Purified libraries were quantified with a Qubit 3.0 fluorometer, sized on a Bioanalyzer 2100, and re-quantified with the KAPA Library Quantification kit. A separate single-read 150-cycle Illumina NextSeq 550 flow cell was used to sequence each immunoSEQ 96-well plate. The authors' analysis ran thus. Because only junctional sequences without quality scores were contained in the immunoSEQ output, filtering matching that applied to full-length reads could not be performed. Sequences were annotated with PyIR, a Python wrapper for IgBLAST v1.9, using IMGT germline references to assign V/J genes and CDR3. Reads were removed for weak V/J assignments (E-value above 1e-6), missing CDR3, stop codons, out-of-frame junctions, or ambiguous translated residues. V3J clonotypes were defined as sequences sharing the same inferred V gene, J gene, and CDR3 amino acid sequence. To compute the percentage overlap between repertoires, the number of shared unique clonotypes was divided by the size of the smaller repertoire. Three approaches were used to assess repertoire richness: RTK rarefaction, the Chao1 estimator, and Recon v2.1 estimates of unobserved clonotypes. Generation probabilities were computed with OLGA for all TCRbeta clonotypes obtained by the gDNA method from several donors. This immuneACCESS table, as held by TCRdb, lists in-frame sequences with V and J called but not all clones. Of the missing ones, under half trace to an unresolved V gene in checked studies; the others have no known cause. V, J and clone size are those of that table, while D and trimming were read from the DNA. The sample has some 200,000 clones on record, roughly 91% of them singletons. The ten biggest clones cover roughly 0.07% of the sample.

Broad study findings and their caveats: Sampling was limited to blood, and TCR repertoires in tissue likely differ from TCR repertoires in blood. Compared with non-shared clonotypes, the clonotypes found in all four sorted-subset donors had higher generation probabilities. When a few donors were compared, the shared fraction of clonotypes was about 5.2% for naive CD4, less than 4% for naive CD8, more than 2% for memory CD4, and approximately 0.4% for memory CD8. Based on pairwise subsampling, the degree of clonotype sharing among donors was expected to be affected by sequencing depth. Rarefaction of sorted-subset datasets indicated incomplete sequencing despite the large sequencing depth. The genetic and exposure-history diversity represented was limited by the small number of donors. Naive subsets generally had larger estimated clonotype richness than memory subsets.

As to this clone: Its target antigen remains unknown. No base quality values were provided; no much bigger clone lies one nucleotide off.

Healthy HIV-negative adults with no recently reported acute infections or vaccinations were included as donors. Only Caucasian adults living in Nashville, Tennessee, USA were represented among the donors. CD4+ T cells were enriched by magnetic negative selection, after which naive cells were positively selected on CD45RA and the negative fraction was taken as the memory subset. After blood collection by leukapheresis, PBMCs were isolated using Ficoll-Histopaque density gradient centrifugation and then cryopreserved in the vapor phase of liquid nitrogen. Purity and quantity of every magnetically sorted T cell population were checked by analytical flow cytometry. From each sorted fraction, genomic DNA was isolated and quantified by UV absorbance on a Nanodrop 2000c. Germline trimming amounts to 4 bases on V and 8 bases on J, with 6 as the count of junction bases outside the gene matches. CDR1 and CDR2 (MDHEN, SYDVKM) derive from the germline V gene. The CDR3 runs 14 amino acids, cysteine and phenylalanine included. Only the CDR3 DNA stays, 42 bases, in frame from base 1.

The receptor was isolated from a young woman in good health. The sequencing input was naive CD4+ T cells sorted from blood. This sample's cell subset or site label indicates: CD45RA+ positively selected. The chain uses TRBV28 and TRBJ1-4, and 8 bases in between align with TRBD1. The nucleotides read TGTGCCAGCAGTTCCGGACAGGGTAGGGAAAAACTGTTTTTT. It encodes CASSSGQGREKLFF.